The 13 T cell receptor beta chains below were found in one sample sequenced in a study of cytomegalovirus exposure and HLA in healthy donors. The PCR used 60 Vbeta and 13 Jbeta primers. Sequencing was performed with immunoSEQ multiplex PCR; in TCRdb, only in-frame clones are kept and a portion is missing. The profile shows roughly 120,000 clones, 77% of them singletons. The sequenced sample consisted of PBMCs. The receptors shown here come from a woman in her thirties or forties in good health and CMV-seropositive.

The chain is built from TRBV25-1 and TRBJ2-1; 9 positions match TRBD2. CDR1 MGHDK and CDR2 SYGVNS come from the germline V gene. This CDR3 has 18 amino acids. J was trimmed by 0 bases and V by 1 base; bases with no gene match: 7. The CDR3 loop reads CASSELGASGISYNEQFF. Written as DNA, the CDR3 is TGTGCCAGCAGTGAATTGGGGGCTAGCGGGATCTCCTACAATGAGCAGTTCTTC.

The chain uses TRBV5-4 and TRBJ2-1, with TRBD2 matching over 11 bases. The CDR3 length is 16 residues. Trimming cost V 4 bases and J 7 bases; bases outside gene matches: 10. Germline lookup yields CDR1 SGHNT and CDR2 YYREEE (reference sequence). The CDR3 protein is CASSPRLAGLSNEQFF. CDR3 coding DNA: TGTGCCAGCAGCCCCAGACTAGCGGGGTTATCAAATGAGCAGTTCTTC.

The J gene is TRBJ1-1, the V gene TRBV29-1; 7 nucleotides align to TRBD1. Unmatched junction bases numbered 7, after V lost 6 bases and J lost 0 bases. The germline V gene encodes CDR1 SQVTM and CDR2 ANQGSEA. The CDR3 is 14 amino acids. CDR3 residues: CSVRKQGMNTEAFF. The DNA for the CDR3 is TGCAGCGTCCGTAAACAGGGGATGAACACTGAAGCTTTCTTT.

About this clone: The same CDR3 can be traced to other DNA sequences in this sample. The V call is TRBV6-5, the J call TRBJ1-1, with D possibly TRBD1 on 5 matching bases. The V and J ends lost 0 bases and 5 bases respectively, with 10 bases between them. In germline, CDR1 is MNHEY, CDR2 SVGAGI. CDR3 length equals 14 residues. Written as DNA, the CDR3 is TGTGCCAGCAGTTACTCGCCAGGGAGGACTGAAGCTTTCTTT. This translates into CASSYSPGRTEAFF.

This chain links TRBV14 with TRBJ1-1; 8 positions match TRBD1. Germline loops: CDR1 SGHDN, CDR2 FVKESK. The V and J ends lost 1 base and 0 bases, in that order; junction bases with no gene match: 7. This CDR3 has 17 residues. The CDR3 DNA is TGTGCCAGCAGCCAAGGCGGCAGGGGGCGCCTGAACACTGAAGCTTTCTTT. It specifies CASSQGGRGRLNTEAFF.

The J gene is TRBJ1-1, the V gene TRBV27; possibly TRBD1 for D (5 bases). The CDR3 loop spans 12 amino acids. V lost 5 bases, J lost 10 bases, and 14 bases lay in between. Germline CDR1 reads MNHEY; CDR2 reads SMNVEV (reference sequence). Here the CDR3 reads CASSQTGGTAFF. CDR3 DNA: TGTGCCAGCAGTCAAACGGGGGGTACAGCTTTCTTT.

The chain links TRBV5-6 to TRBJ2-3; TRBD2 matches at 13 bases. The CDR3 has 16 residues. Germline CDR1 and CDR2: SGHDT and YYEEEE. V lost 2 bases to trimming and J lost 3 bases; unmatched junction nucleotides: 3. The CDR3 loop reads CASSLGLAGATDTQYF. CDR3 coding DNA: TGTGCCAGCAGCTTAGGACTAGCGGGAGCAACAGATACGCAGTATTTT.

This clone was picked up a small number of times. The V call is TRBV5-4, the J call TRBJ2-1, with 12 bases identical to TRBD2. Germline CDR1 and CDR2: SGHNT and YYREEE (reference sequence). This CDR3 spans 16 amino acids. The V and J ends lost 3 bases and 8 bases, in that order; junction bases with no gene match: 9. The CDR3: CASSSRLAGDRDEQFF. The CDR3 DNA sequence: TGTGCCAGCAGCTCCAGACTAGCGGGAGATCGGGATGAGCAGTTCTTC.

The rearrangement links TRBV19 to TRBJ1-5, with a tentative D call TRBD1 (6 bases). This CDR3 is 15 amino acids long. The V end was cut by 4 bases, the J end by 7 bases, with 17 bases between. Germline V gene lookup returns CDR1 LNHDA and CDR2 SQIVND (reference sequence). CDR3 region: CASSNRGRGGQPQHF. CDR3 sequence (DNA): TGTGCCAGTAGTAATCGGGGGAGGGGGGGACAGCCCCAGCATTTT.

The gene calls are TRBV27 and TRBJ2-7; a weak D match, TRBD2 (6 bases). The germline CDR1 and CDR2 sequences are MNHEY and SMNVEV (reference sequence). CDR3 length equals 14 residues. Trimming took 2 bases from V and 6 from J, leaving 14 bases between them. The CDR3 loop reads CASSLGPLGGEQYF. The CDR3 DNA sequence: TGTGCCAGCAGTTTAGGACCCTTGGGGGGCGAGCAGTACTTC.

This clone occurred a few times. This chain joins TRBV7-9 and TRBJ1-1, with 9 nucleotides matching TRBD1. The CDR3 runs 17 residues. J lost 7 bases, V lost 5 bases, and 17 bases had no gene match. Germline values: CDR1 SEHNR, CDR2 FQNEAQ (reference sequence). The CDR3 bases are TGTGCCAGCAGCCTAAATACAGGGGGCGGCGGATTTCATGAAGCTTTCTTT. Translation gives CASSLNTGGGGFHEAFF.

V usage is TRBV5-4 and J usage is TRBJ2-5; 7 positions agree with TRBD2. The J call may be in error: the DNA end matches TRBJ2-7 better. CDR1 is SGHNT and CDR2 is YYREEE in the germline V gene (reference sequence). The CDR3 has 17 amino acids. CDR3 region: CASSGGGSGGPWDEQYF. The CDR3 bases are TGTGCCAGCAGTGGGGGGGGGTCGGGAGGTCCATGGGACGAGCAGTACTTC.

The table lists this clone with a few counts. The chain has TRBV11-2 and TRBJ2-3; possibly TRBD1 for D (5 bases). V lost 0 bases, J lost 3 bases, and 10 bases lay in between. CDR1 SGHAT and CDR2 FQNNGV come from the germline V gene. CDR3 length: 15 amino acids. CDR3 residues: CASSLEGDGTDTQYF. The CDR3 DNA sequence: TGTGCCAGCAGCTTAGAAGGGGATGGGACAGATACGCAGTATTTT. Complete variable domain (other parts from reference TRBV11-2 and TRBJ2-3): EAGVAQSPRYKIIEKRQSVAFWCNPISGHATLYWYQQILGQGPKLLIQFQNNGVVDDSQLPKDRFSAERLKGVDSTLKIQPAKLEDSAVYLCASSLEGDGTDTQYFGPGTRLTVL.